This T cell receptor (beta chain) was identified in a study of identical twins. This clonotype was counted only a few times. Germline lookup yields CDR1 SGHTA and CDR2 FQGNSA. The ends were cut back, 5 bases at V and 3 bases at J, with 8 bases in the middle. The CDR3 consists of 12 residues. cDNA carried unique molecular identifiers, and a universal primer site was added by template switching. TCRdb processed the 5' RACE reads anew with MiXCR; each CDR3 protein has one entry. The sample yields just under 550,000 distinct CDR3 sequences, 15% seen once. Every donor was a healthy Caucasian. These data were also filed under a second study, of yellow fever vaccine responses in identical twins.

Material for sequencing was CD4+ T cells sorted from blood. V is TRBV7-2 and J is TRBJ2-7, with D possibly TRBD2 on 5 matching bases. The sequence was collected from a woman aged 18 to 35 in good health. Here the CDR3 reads CASSIGNYEQYF. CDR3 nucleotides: TGTGCCAGCAGCATCGGGAACTACGAGCAGTACTTC.